This T cell receptor beta chain was obtained from a study of T-cell memory formation after mild COVID-19. About the research overall: Among the donors, TCR clusters were largely specific to each donor.

V shed 2 bases and J shed 4 bases, with 17 bases lying between them. Germline-derived CDR1 and CDR2 are ENHRY and SYGVKD. The CDR3 runs 17 residues. A single record per CDR3 protein comes from TCRdb applying MiXCR to the 5' RACE reads. The table shows about 100,000 distinct CDR3 sequences, with around 10% occurring only once. This clonotype was counted between two and nine times. What was sequenced was PBMCs or a T cell subset sorted from them (not recorded which). The clonotype originates from a man younger than 35 who had mild COVID-19 (a few samples of this study predate the infection). Cell type and time point are not known. V is TRBV10-3 and J is TRBJ2-2; D remains unclear. Here the CDR3 DNA reads TGTGCCATCAGTGAGCTGGCCGTGGAGCCCGGCACCGGGGAGCTGTTTTTT. The encoded protein is CAISELAVEPGTGELFF.